These T cell receptor beta chains were read from a single sample in a study of T-cell reconstitution after alpha-beta-depleted transplantation in children. MiXCR was run by TCRdb on the PCR reads, yielding one entry per CDR3 protein. The repertoire holds about 400,000 distinct CDR3 sequences, with 10% to 15% as singletons. The sample in question was PBMCs, obtained from the stem cell graft. These receptors all stem from a human donor who donated a stem cell graft to a child with Fanconi anemia. The CDR3 runs from the conserved cysteine through the conserved F or W. D genes are given only for firm matches. A row's size may be missing; if present it is once, few, many or a size class.

-	TRBV12-3/TRBV12-4	TRBJ2-2	few	14	CASSLALISGELFF	TGTGCCAGCAGTTTAGCGCTGATATCCGGGGAGCTGTTTTTT
-	TRBV4-3	TRBJ1-1	many	13	CASSRGPNTEAFF	TGCGCCAGCAGCCGAGGACCGAACACTGAAGCTTTCTTT
TRBD1	TRBV5-6	TRBJ1-1	many	15	CASSLAAQGSTEAFF	TGTGCCAGCAGCTTGGCCGCACAGGGGTCCACTGAAGCTTTCTTT
-	TRBV12-3/TRBV12-4	TRBJ1-6	few	11	CASSQGSPLHF	TGTGCCAGCTCTCAGGGTTCACCCCTCCACTTT
TRBD1	TRBV28	TRBJ1-1	-	14	CASGTGGSFAEAFF	TGTGCCAGCGGTACAGGGGGGAGTTTCGCTGAAGCTTTCTTT
TRBD1	TRBV7-8	TRBJ1-1	few	14	CASSSRGRGTEAFF	TGTGCCAGCAGCTCCAGGGGGCGAGGCACTGAAGCTTTCTTT
-	TRBV20-1	TRBJ2-3	-	12	CSAPVVADTQYF	TGCAGTGCTCCCGTGGTGGCAGATACGCAGTATTTT
TRBD2	TRBV5-1	TRBJ2-1	few	15	CASSLVSGEYNEQFF	TGCGCCAGCAGCTTGGTTAGCGGGGAATACAATGAGCAGTTCTTC
TRBD1	TRBV30	TRBJ2-1	-	16	CARSTGTGSPDNEQFF	TGTGCCAGGAGCACCGGGACAGGGAGTCCCGACAATGAGCAGTTCTTC
-	TRBV4-3	TRBJ2-2	-	13	CASSQDRLRELFF	TGCGCCAGCAGCCAAGACAGGCTTAGGGAGCTGTTTTTT
-	TRBV5-6	TRBJ1-3	few	15	CASSSGRGSGNTIYF	TGTGCCAGCAGTTCGGGACGGGGCTCTGGAAACACCATATATTTT
TRBD1	TRBV5-1	TRBJ1-1	few	12	CASTGTDTEAFF	TGCGCCAGCACCGGGACAGACACTGAAGCTTTCTTT
TRBD1	TRBV6-5	TRBJ1-2	many	14	CASRKGQALGGYTF	TGTGCCAGCAGAAAAGGACAGGCCCTAGGGGGCTACACCTTC
TRBD1	TRBV4-2	TRBJ1-4	-	15	CASSPPGQGREKLFF	TGTGCCAGCAGCCCACCGGGACAGGGTCGAGAAAAACTGTTTTTT
-	TRBV3-1	TRBJ2-4	-	15	CASSQKGLPKNIQYF	TGTGCCAGCAGCCAAAAGGGACTCCCCAAAAACATTCAGTACTTC
-	TRBV4-2	TRBJ1-1	-	15	CASSQPQGMNTEAFF	TGTGCCAGCAGCCAGCCTCAGGGCATGAACACTGAAGCTTTCTTT
TRBD2	TRBV4-2	TRBJ2-5	once	19	CASSPYQASGRTGVGTQYF	TGTGCCAGCAGCCCATACCAAGCTAGCGGGCGCACCGGTGTCGGGACCCAGTACTTC
-	TRBV11-2	TRBJ2-5	-	12	CASSEEQETQYF	TGTGCCAGCAGCGAAGAGCAAGAGACCCAGTACTTC
TRBD1	TRBV20-1	TRBJ1-1	many	13	CSARGQGGTEAFF	TGCAGTGCTAGAGGACAGGGAGGGACTGAAGCTTTCTTT
-	TRBV5-1	TRBJ1-5	few	14	CASSPGKDNQPQHF	TGCGCCAGCAGCCCGGGGAAGGACAATCAGCCCCAGCATTTT
TRBD1	TRBV12-3/TRBV12-4	TRBJ1-6	few	14	CASSSTGEVSPLHF	TGTGCCAGCAGTTCCACAGGGGAGGTTTCACCCCTCCACTTT
-	TRBV10-1	TRBJ2-1	-	16	CASSDVQPSSYNEQFF	TGCGCCAGCAGTGATGTGCAGCCGAGCTCCTACAATGAGCAGTTCTTC
-	TRBV11-1	TRBJ2-3	-	14	CASSLAGGEDTQYF	TGTGCCAGCAGCTTAGCCGGGGGAGAAGATACGCAGTATTTT
TRBD1	TRBV5-1	TRBJ1-2	few	15	CASSTGQGDDYGYTF	TGCGCCAGCAGCACAGGACAGGGGGATGACTATGGCTACACCTTC
-	TRBV10-3	TRBJ1-4	many	13	CAISEGQDEKLFF	TGTGCCATCAGTGAAGGGCAGGATGAAAAACTGTTTTTT
-	TRBV29-1	TRBJ2-1	many	12	CSVEPPGSEQFF	TGCAGCGTTGAACCTCCCGGTTCGGAGCAGTTCTTC
TRBD1	TRBV30	TRBJ1-5	-	13	CAFGTGGNQPQHF	TGTGCCTTCGGGACAGGGGGAAATCAGCCCCAGCATTTT
TRBD2	TRBV20-1	TRBJ2-3	many	15	CSATTSGASTDTQYF	TGCAGTGCAACTACTAGCGGGGCTAGCACAGATACGCAGTATTTT
-	TRBV7-2	TRBJ1-3	-	14	CASRLGLAGNTIYF	TGTGCCAGCCGACTAGGCTTGGCTGGAAACACCATATATTTT
TRBD1	TRBV5-1	TRBJ2-7	few	13	CASSTQGASEQYF	TGCGCCAGCAGCACCCAGGGGGCGAGCGAGCAGTACTTC
TRBD1	TRBV29-1	TRBJ2-1	-	12	CSVRDSFNEQFF	TGCAGCGTCCGGGACAGCTTCAATGAGCAGTTCTTC
-	TRBV4-3	TRBJ1-6	few	14	CASSPTVANSPLHF	TGCGCCAGCAGCCCGACAGTCGCGAATTCACCCCTCCACTTT
TRBD1	TRBV11-2	TRBJ2-3	-	16	CASSFGTGGIIDTQYF	TGTGCCAGCAGCTTTGGGACAGGGGGTATCATAGATACGCAGTATTTT
-	TRBV5-1	TRBJ1-1	few	13	CASSSEWETEAFF	TGCGCCAGCAGCTCAGAATGGGAGACTGAAGCTTTCTTT
-	TRBV5-1	TRBJ2-1	-	15	CASSWEGVSYNEQFF	TGCGCCAGCAGCTGGGAGGGGGTTTCCTACAATGAGCAGTTCTTC
-	TRBV5-1	TRBJ1-4	-	15	CASSLEGGLGEKLFF	TGCGCCAGCAGCTTGGAGGGGGGGTTGGGTGAAAAACTGTTTTTT
-	TRBV4-3	TRBJ2-5	few	13	CASSPQVGETQYF	TGCGCCAGCAGCCCCCAGGTGGGGGAGACCCAGTACTTC
-	TRBV20-1	TRBJ1-2	few	14	CSARDRGGRYGYTF	TGCAGTGCTAGAGACAGGGGTGGGCGGTATGGCTACACCTTC
TRBD2	TRBV15	TRBJ2-7	few	16	CATSDRLAGGSYEQYF	TGTGCCACCAGCGACAGGCTAGCGGGGGGGTCTTACGAGCAGTACTTC
-	TRBV12-3/TRBV12-4	TRBJ2-1	many	15	CASSLAGGLRNEQFF	TGTGCCAGCAGTTTAGCCGGGGGACTCAGAAATGAGCAGTTCTTC
TRBD1	TRBV6-1	TRBJ1-1	few	18	CASTPGGTFQGLNTEAFF	TGTGCCAGCACCCCAGGGGGCACGTTCCAGGGATTGAACACTGAAGCTTTCTTT
-	TRBV4-2	TRBJ1-1	few	13	CASRPGGVTEAFF	TGTGCCAGCAGGCCGGGCGGGGTTACGGAAGCTTTCTTT
-	TRBV3-1	TRBJ1-2	many	13	CASSPGPNYGYTF	TGTGCCAGCAGCCCCGGACCTAACTATGGCTACACCTTC
-	TRBV29-1	TRBJ2-1	few	16	CSVEGGGGGSYNEQFF	TGCAGCGTTGAAGGGGGGGGCGGAGGCTCCTACAATGAGCAGTTCTTC
-	TRBV5-1	TRBJ1-6	many	15	CASSSNTGLNSPLHF	TGCGCCAGCAGCTCGAACACAGGGCTCAATTCACCCCTCCACTTT
-	TRBV7-9	TRBJ2-1	many	14	CASSLGASYNEQFF	TGTGCCAGCAGCTTAGGCGCTTCCTACAATGAGCAGTTCTTC